Sequencing of this T cell receptor (beta chain) was carried out in a study of beta chain features in type 1 diabetes. Overall study results and limits: Patients' naive, central memory and regulatory TCRB repertoires appeared more alike than those of healthy donors.

This CDR3 is built from 15 residues. V gave up 5 bases and J gave up 3 bases; unmatched junction bases: 6. CDR1 and CDR2 (germline): MNHEY, SVGAGI. TCRB transcripts that were expressed got sequenced, as all of the isolated RNA had been reverse transcribed. Sequencing used immunoSEQ multiplex PCR; TCRdb keeps in-frame clones, though not all of them. The data show approximately 470,000 clones, 30% seen once. It was via CD45RO/CCR7/CD25/CD127/CD95/CD27 that CD4+ naive, central memory, regulatory and stem cell-like memory cells were sorted. With respect to this clone: Antigen: not known.

The sequence was obtained from a young man in good health. What was sequenced was naive CD4+ T cells from blood. This sequence joins TRBV6-5 and TRBJ2-5, with 10 bases that match TRBD2. The CDR3 nucleotides read TGTGCCAGCAGTCTTTGGACTAGCGGAGAAGAGACCCAGTACTTC. Amino acids: CASSLWTSGEETQYF.